This TCR beta chain was captured in a study of PD-L1 blockade in urothelial cancer. For the study at large: Earlier, patients had received 0 to 3 chemotherapy regimens. Broader study findings: Tumor-associated clones in the blood of durable-benefit patients grew more at 3 weeks. Below-median pretreatment blood TCR clonality was associated with improved progression-free and overall survival.

Every PCR was spiked with synthetic TCR analog templates. Libraries were prepared by immunoSEQ multiplex PCR; TCRdb keeps only in-frame clonotypes and omits some of them. The sample contains some 30,000 clones, around 87% of which appear only once. To note about this clone: The antigen is unknown.

In germline, CDR1 is SGHRS, CDR2 YFSETQ. J lost 4 bases, V lost 0 bases, and 7 bases had no gene match. CDR3 length: 16 amino acids. The chain recombines TRBV5-1 with TRBJ1-2; TRBD1 matches 9 bases. This TCR came from a man over 45 with urothelial cancer. The sample was PBMCs, taken around atezolizumab (anti-PD-L1) treatment. CDR3 sequence reads: CASSLGDRDVLYGYTF. CDR3 sequence (DNA): TGCGCCAGCAGCTTGGGGGACAGGGATGTTCTCTATGGCTACACCTTC.